The 10 T cell receptor beta chains given below trace back to one sample, sequenced in a study of cytomegalovirus exposure and HLA in healthy donors. Both 60 Vbeta primers and 13 Jbeta primers went into the PCR. Using immunoSEQ multiplex PCR, the repertoire was profiled, and TCRdb retains in-frame clones only, with some absent. The repertoire holds around 130,000 clones, 81% seen once, with around 1.9% in the top ten. The specimen sequenced was PBMCs. These receptors were obtained from a man between 35 and 55 years old in good health and CMV-seronegative.

This sequence joins TRBV7-2 and TRBJ2-7, with a tentative D call TRBD1 (5 bases). Trimming removed 4 bases at V and 2 bases at J, with 15 bases between. CDR3 length: 15 amino acids. Germline CDR1 reads SGHTA; CDR2 reads FQGNSA. The DNA of the CDR3 is TGTGCCAGCAGCTACCAGACAGTTATTCCCTACGAGCAGTACTTC. Translation gives CASSYQTVIPYEQYF. Full variable domain (missing parts from reference TRBV7-2 and TRBJ2-7): GAGVSQSPSNKVTEKGKDVELRCDPISGHTALYWYRQSLGQGLEFLIYFQGNSAPDKSGLPSDRFSAERTGGSVSTLTIQRTQQEDSAVYLCASSYQTVIPYEQYFGPGTRLTVT.

The table lists this clone with a few counts. This chain connects TRBV19 to TRBJ1-1; TRBD1 matches at 8 bases. The CDR3 runs 15 residues. In germline, CDR1 is LNHDA, CDR2 SQIVND (reference sequence). V lost 3 bases and J lost 4; bases outside the gene matches: 7. The CDR3 DNA is TGTGCCAGTAGTATCAAGACAGGGGCTGGCACTGAAGCTTTCTTT. It yields the protein CASSIKTGAGTEAFF.

The chain uses TRBV28 and TRBJ2-7, with TRBD2 as a possible D gene (6 bases). This CDR3 contains 12 residues. Between the trimmed V and J ends, which lost 5 bases and 1 base, there was a span of 6 bases. Germline CDR1 MDHEN, CDR2 SYDVKM. Here the CDR3 reads CASSGGSYEQYF. CDR3 bases: TGTGCCAGCAGTGGGGGGTCCTACGAGCAGTACTTC. Looking up the rest from reference TRBV28 and TRBJ2-7 gives the full variable domain: DVKVTQSSRYLVKRTGEKVFLECVQDMDHENMFWYRQDPGLGLRLIYFSYDVKMKEKGDIPEGYSVSREKKERFSLILESASTNQTSMYLCASSGGSYEQYFGPGTRLTVT.

This clone was detected a few times. The chain employs TRBV19 and TRBJ2-3, with a tentative D call TRBD2 (6 bases). CDR1 and CDR2 (germline): LNHDA, SQIVND (reference sequence). This CDR3 contains 17 residues. Trimming removed 2 bases from V and 0 bases from J, with 15 bases in between. The CDR3 nucleotides are TGTGCCAGTAGTATACTCGCGGGGCGAACTAGCACAGATACGCAGTATTTT. It codes for CASSILAGRTSTDTQYF.

The genes are TRBV4-2 and TRBJ2-2; D is possibly TRBD1 (5 bases). V was clipped by 1 base and J by 1 base, with 7 bases between them. Germline V lookup: CDR1 LGHNA, CDR2 YNFKEQ. The CDR3 extends over 15 amino acids. Written as DNA, the CDR3 is TGTGCCAGCAGCCAAGGCCAGGGGAACACCGGGGAGCTGTTTTTT. Its translation: CASSQGQGNTGELFF.

This clone has just a few counts. The rearrangement links TRBV11-3 to TRBJ2-5; no firm D call. CDR3 size: 13 residues. V lost 5 bases, J lost 5 bases, and 12 bases lay in between. Germline assignment: CDR1 SGHNT and CDR2 YENEEA. CDR3 coding DNA: TGTGCCAGCAGCCGATTTGAGTCGGAGACCCAGTACTTC. It is translated as CASSRFESETQYF.

The chain has TRBV14 and TRBJ2-7, with 8 bases that match TRBD1. V dropped 4 bases and J dropped 3; count of bases not matched to a gene: 5. This CDR3 has 14 residues. CDR1 is SGHDN, CDR2 FVKESK, per germline. The CDR3 is CASSLLGTGYEQYF. CDR3 sequence (DNA): TGTGCCAGCAGCCTCCTGGGGACAGGCTACGAGCAGTACTTC.

This sequence joins TRBV19 and TRBJ1-1; TRBD1 matches 8 bases. From germline, CDR1 is LNHDA and CDR2 SQIVND (reference sequence). The CDR3 has 14 residues. V trimming: 6 bases; J trimming: 4 bases; junction bases outside the gene matches: 7. CDR3 DNA sequence: TGTGCCAGTAGCTACAGGGGGGACGGCACTGAAGCTTTCTTT. It yields the protein CASSYRGDGTEAFF. The whole variable domain, filled in from reference TRBV19 and TRBJ1-1, reads DGGITQSPKYLFRKEGQNVTLSCEQNLNHDAMYWYRQDPGQGLRLIYYSQIVNDFQKGDIAEGYSVSREKKESFPLTVTSAQKNPTAFYLCASSYRGDGTEAFFGQGTRLTVV.

The chain uses TRBV2 and TRBJ2-5; the match to TRBD2 covers 13 bases. CDR1 and CDR2 from the germline V gene are SNHLY and FYNNEI. Unmatched junction bases numbered 5, after V lost 2 bases and J lost 5 bases. The CDR3 totals 16 residues. CDR3 region: CASSESILAGGETQYF. The DNA of the CDR3 is TGTGCCAGCAGTGAATCAATACTAGCGGGAGGGGAGACCCAGTACTTC.

The chain carries TRBV19 and TRBJ1-2, with 9 bases fitting TRBD1. The V gene's germline CDR1 is LNHDA and CDR2 SQIVND (reference sequence). Trimming took 4 bases from V and 2 from J; bases not matched to a gene: 5. The CDR3 sequence is 15 residues long. The CDR3 DNA sequence: TGTGCCAGTAGTAGAACAGGGGGCTTGAACTATGGCTACACCTTC. The encoded protein is CASSRTGGLNYGYTF.